The T cell receptor delta chain described here comes from a study of delta chain sequences of gamma delta T cells (dated by TCRdb to the late 2010s). The CDR3 covers 19 residues, taking in both the cysteine and the phenylalanine. Of the read, only the CDR3 DNA is kept; its 57 bases are in frame from base 1. Looking up the germline V gene yields CDR1 GEAIGNYY and CDR2 EKD. V lost 4 bases and J lost 3 bases, and the count of bases not matched to a germline gene is 22. The library relied on 5' RACE. Sequencing used an Illumina MiSeq. TCRdb reanalyzed the public reads with the CATT caller, and identical DNA sequences were merged afterwards. Within this sample are roughly 700 delta-chain clones, with about 20% of them counted one time only. Jointly, the top ten make up 40% to 55% of the sample. Worth noting for this clone: No antigen is known for it. Just one base apart from a much larger clone, this may be a read error.

Sequencing was done on a sample of either unsorted cells or a sorted T cell fraction (not recorded which). The rearranged chain carries TRDV2 and TRDJ1, with 7 central nucleotides matching TRDD3. This clonotype was sampled from a human donor in good health. The nucleotide sequence reads TGTGCCTGTGAAAGCGTGGGCGCTGGGGGGAATTTCGGACCCGATAAACTCATCTTT. Its translation reads: CACESVGAGGNFGPDKLIF.